Listed below are T cell receptor beta chains from one sample, sequenced in a study of graft-versus-host responses after intestinal transplantation. Profiled with immunoSEQ multiplex PCR; TCRdb holds only in-frame clones, not every one. The table has over 90,000 clones, over 75% seen once; the top ten hold 0.5%. Their target antigens are unknown. Material: unstimulated CD8+ T cells sorted from spleen or lymph node cells, obtained before intestinal transplant. The source is a human donor who received an intestinal transplant. Each CDR3 is given with its conserved first and last residue. A D gene is named only where the DNA matches it firmly. Clone sizes are given selectively: once, few, many, or a class where the clone is expanded.

>NA|TRBJ2-2|TRBD1|TRBV12-5
TGTGCTAGTGGTTTGGCCAAAACAGGGGGAGACACCGGGGAGCTGTTTTTT
CASGLAKTGGDTGELFF
>NA|TRBJ1-1|NA|TRBV6-1
TGTGCCAGCAGTGATCTCGCAGGGAGGGTGGCTTTCTTT
CASSDLAGRVAFF
>once|TRBJ1-5|TRBD1|TRBV28
TGTGCCAGCAGTTTGCGTAACAGGGGCAAGGCTCAGCCCCAGCATTTT
CASSLRNRGKAQPQHF
>once|TRBJ1-1|NA|TRBV15
TGTGCCACCAGCAGAGGAGGGGGAACTGAAGCTTTCTTT
CATSRGGGTEAFF
>NA|TRBJ2-1|TRBD2|TRBV5-1
TGCGCCAGCAGCAGATACGGGACTAGCGGGAGCAAGGATGAGCAGTTCTTC
CASSRYGTSGSKDEQFF
>once|TRBJ1-5|TRBD1|TRBV19
TGTGCCAGTACCCCGAGGGCGGGACAGGCCCTCGGGCCCCAGCATTTT
CASTPRAGQALGPQHF
>NA|TRBJ2-1|NA|TRBV13
TGTGCCAGCAGCTCCCCTACCAATGAGCAGTTCTTC
CASSSPTNEQFF
>NA|TRBJ1-3|TRBD1|TRBV5-6
TGTGCCAGCAGCCTGGACAGGGGGCTTTATGTGGACACCATATATTTT
CASSLDRGLYVDTIYF
>NA|TRBJ1-1|NA|TRBV11-2
TGTGCCAGCAGCTTAGTGCGGGTGAACACTGAAGCTTTCTTT
CASSLVRVNTEAFF
>once|TRBJ2-6|NA|TRBV15
TGTGCCACCAGCAGAAAGGGGACTCCGAGCTCTGGGGCCAACGTCCTGACTTTC
CATSRKGTPSSGANVLTF
>NA|TRBJ2-7|NA|TRBV5-6
TGTGCCAGCAGCTTGGGGGTGACGGGGAGCCCCTACGAGCAGTACTTC
CASSLGVTGSPYEQYF
>NA|TRBJ1-2|TRBD1|TRBV4-1
TGCGCCAGCAGCCAAGATTTCGAGACAGGGGGCTCTGGCTACACCTTC
CASSQDFETGGSGYTF
>NA|TRBJ1-1|NA|TRBV15
TGTGCCACCAGCAGGTCGGGGGACGGAGGCACTGAAGCTTTCTTT
CATSRSGDGGTEAFF
>NA|TRBJ2-7|TRBD1|TRBV6-5
TGTGCCAGCAGTCCCGGGACAGGGCCCTACGAGCAGTACTTC
CASSPGTGPYEQYF
>NA|TRBJ2-7|TRBD1|TRBV6-1
TGTGCCAGCAGCTCCTCTCAGGGGGCCTACGAGCAGTACTTC
CASSSSQGAYEQYF
>NA|TRBJ1-6|NA|TRBV11-2
TGTGCCAGCAGCTTAGACAACCTCCTACAGCGGGGGACCCGTGTCCTACCCCTCCACTTT
CASSLDNLLQRGTRVLPLHF
>NA|TRBJ1-4|TRBD1|TRBV28
TGTGCCAGCAGTCTTCGATCCGGGACAGGGGGTTTGTGTGAAAAACTGTTTTTT
CASSLRSGTGGLCEKLFF
>NA|TRBJ1-1|NA|TRBV9
TGTGCCAGCAGCGTAGATGACAGCCTGAACACTGAAGCTTTCTTT
CASSVDDSLNTEAFF
>NA|TRBJ1-2|TRBD1|TRBV5-1
TGCGCCAGCAGCTCGGGGACAGACAGAATCTATGGCTACACCTTC
CASSSGTDRIYGYTF
>NA|TRBJ2-5|TRBD2|TRBV7-9
TGTGCCAGCAGCGATCTAAAGCGGGGCCCCGAGGAGACCCAGTACTTC
CASSDLKRGPEETQYF
>NA|TRBJ2-1|NA|TRBV7-6
TGTGCCAGCAGCCGTACGGGTGGTTACGGGAACAATGAGCAGTTCTTC
CASSRTGGYGNNEQFF
>NA|TRBJ2-1|NA|TRBV6-4
TGTGCCAGCAGTCGAGACAGCAGCTCCTACAATGAGCAGTTCTTC
CASSRDSSSYNEQFF
>NA|TRBJ2-3|TRBD2|TRBV27
TGTGCCAGCAGTTCTCAACTAGCGGCCCACACAGATACGCAGTATTTT
CASSSQLAAHTDTQYF
>NA|TRBJ2-2|NA|TRBV6-1
TGTGCCATCCTGTACGGACTGTCCGGGGAGCTGTTTTTT
CAILYGLSGELFF
>NA|TRBJ2-1|NA|TRBV5-1
TGCGCCAGCAGCCCGCCTGGGGGGAATGAGCAGTTCTTC
CASSPPGGNEQFF
>once|TRBJ1-5|NA|TRBV19
TGTGCCAGTAACACAGGATCTAATCAGCCCCAGCATTTT
CASNTGSNQPQHF
>once|TRBJ2-3|TRBD2|TRBV4-1
TGCGCCAGCAGCCAAGAGAGTGCGCGGGGGGGCCCCTTCACAGATACGCAGTATTTT
CASSQESARGGPFTDTQYF
>NA|TRBJ2-1|NA|TRBV2
TGTGCCATCTTGGAGGGGACCGACAATGAGCAGTTCTTC
CAILEGTDNEQFF
>NA|TRBJ1-2|NA|TRBV5-6
TGTGCCAGCAGCTTGCTTGGGCAGGCAAGAGGCTACACCTTC
CASSLLGQARGYTF
>NA|TRBJ2-1|NA|TRBV6-1
TGTGCCGGGCGGGTTGGGCCGGGCAATGAGCAGTTCTTC
CAGRVGPGNEQFF
>NA|TRBJ1-1|NA|TRBV29-1
TGCAGCGTGGGTGGGCGAGGGGCAGGGTGGGGGCCTGAAGCTTTCTTT
CSVGGRGAGWGPEAFF
>few|TRBJ2-7|TRBD1|TRBV4-1
TGCGCCAGCAGCCCCCGGGACAGCACCTACGAGCAGTACTTC
CASSPRDSTYEQYF
>NA|TRBJ2-3|NA|TRBV6-5
TGTGCCAGCAGTCCAAATCGACAGATCACAGATACGCAGTATTTT
CASSPNRQITDTQYF
>NA|TRBJ2-7|TRBD2|TRBV5-1
TGCGCCAGCAGCACTGGGCCCGGGAGGGCCTACGAGCAGTACTTC
CASSTGPGRAYEQYF
>NA|TRBJ2-1|TRBD1|TRBV28
TGTGCCAGCAGTCACCGGACAGGGCTCTACAATGAGCAGTTCTTC
CASSHRTGLYNEQFF
>NA|TRBJ1-2|NA|TRBV4-3
TGCGCCAGCAGCCAAGATACCGGGGGCTATGGCTACACCTTC
CASSQDTGGYGYTF
>once|TRBJ2-1|TRBD2|TRBV6-1
TGTGCCAGCAGTGCTCTAGCGGGGCCCGACGACAATGAGCAGTTCTTC
CASSALAGPDDNEQFF
>NA|TRBJ2-1|TRBD2|TRBV27
TGTGCCAGCAGTAACATAGCGGGGGGCTACAATGAGCAGTTCTTC
CASSNIAGGYNEQFF
>NA|TRBJ2-7|NA|TRBV25-1
TGTGCCAGCAGTAAACAGGGTCATTCATCCTACGAGCAGTACTTC
CASSKQGHSSYEQYF
>NA|TRBJ1-1|TRBD1|TRBV25-1
TGTGCCAGCAGTGACAGGGGGTACACTGAAGCTTTCTTT
CASSDRGYTEAFF
>NA|TRBJ1-2|NA|TRBV27
TGTGCCAGCAGTTTAAGGGGGTTAGGCTATGGCTACACCTTC
CASSLRGLGYGYTF
>NA|TRBJ1-4|TRBD1|TRBV5-6
TGTGCCAGCAGCTTGGGAGGACAGGTTGAAAAACTGTTTTTT
CASSLGGQVEKLFF